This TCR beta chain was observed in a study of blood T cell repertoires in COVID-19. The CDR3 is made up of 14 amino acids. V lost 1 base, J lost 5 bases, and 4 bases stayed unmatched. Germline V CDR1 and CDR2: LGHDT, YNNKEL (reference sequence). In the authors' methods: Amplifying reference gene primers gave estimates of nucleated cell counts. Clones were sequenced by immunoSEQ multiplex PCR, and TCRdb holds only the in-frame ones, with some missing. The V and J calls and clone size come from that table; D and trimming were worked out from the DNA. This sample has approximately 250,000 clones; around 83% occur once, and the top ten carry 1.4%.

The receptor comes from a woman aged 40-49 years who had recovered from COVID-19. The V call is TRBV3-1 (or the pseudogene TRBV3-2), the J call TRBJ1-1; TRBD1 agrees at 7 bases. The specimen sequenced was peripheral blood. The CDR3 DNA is TGTGCCAGCAGCCAAGGCGACAGGGAGACTGAAGCTTTCTTT. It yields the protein CASSQGDRETEAFF.